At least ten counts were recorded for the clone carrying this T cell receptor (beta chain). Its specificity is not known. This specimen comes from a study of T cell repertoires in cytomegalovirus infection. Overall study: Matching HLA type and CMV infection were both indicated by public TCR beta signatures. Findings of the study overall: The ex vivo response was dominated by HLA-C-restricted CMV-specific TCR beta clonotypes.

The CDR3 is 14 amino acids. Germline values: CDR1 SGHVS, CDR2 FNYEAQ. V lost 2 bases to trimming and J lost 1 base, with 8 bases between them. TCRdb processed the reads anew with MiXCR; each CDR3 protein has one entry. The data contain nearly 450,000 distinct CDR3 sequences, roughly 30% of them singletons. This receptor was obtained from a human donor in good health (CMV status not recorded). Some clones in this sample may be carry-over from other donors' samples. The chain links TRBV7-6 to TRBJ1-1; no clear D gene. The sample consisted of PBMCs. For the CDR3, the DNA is TGTGCCAGCAGCTTATGGGAGGAGAACACTGAAGCTTTCTTT. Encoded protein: CASSLWEENTEAFF.